These 24 T cell receptor beta chains share one sample of origin, sequenced in a study of T cells after yellow fever vaccination. TCRdb fed the 5' RACE reads into MiXCR, producing one record per CDR3 protein. Among 400,000 to 650,000 distinct CDR3 sequences listed, just over 20% were seen once. Sequenced here: PBMCs, sampled 21 days after the first yellow fever vaccination. The source is a man aged 18 to 35 who received the YFV17D yellow fever vaccine.

V and J are TRBV10-3 and TRBJ2-1; D gene uncertain. V was shortened by 0 bases and J by 9 bases, with 15 bases between the two germline ends. Germline V gene sequence: CDR1 ENHRY, CDR2 SYGVKD. The CDR3 is 15 amino acids. The CDR3 DNA sequence: TGTGCCATCAGTGAGTCATGGTCTGTAGATGGTGAGCAGTTCTTC. Translated: CAISESWSVDGEQFF.

This chain's CDR3 is CASSFFGVSTDTQYF. Here the CDR3 DNA reads TGTGCCAGCAGCTTTTTCGGGGTTAGCACAGATACGCAGTATTTT. The chain uses TRBV7-9 and TRBJ2-3, with D possibly TRBD2 on 5 matching bases. V lost 3 bases and J 0 bases, leaving 10 bases between the germline ends. Germline lookup yields CDR1 SEHNR and CDR2 FQNEAQ (reference sequence). The CDR3 contains 15 residues.

This sequence joins TRBV6-1 and TRBJ2-7, with D perhaps matching TRBD1 or TRBD2 (5 bases each). V dropped 6 bases and J dropped 0 bases, with 18 bases sitting between them. From germline, CDR1 is MNHNS and CDR2 SASEGT. The CDR3 is 16 residues long. This chain's CDR3 is CASSSHTGTYSYEQYF. CDR3 in DNA: TGTGCCAGCAGCTCCCATACCGGGACGTACTCCTACGAGCAGTACTTC.

The genes are TRBV6-1 and TRBJ2-2; weak D call: TRBD2 (7 bases). The CDR3 has 15 amino acids. V lost 6 bases and J 4 bases, leaving 15 bases between the germline ends. The germline CDR1 and CDR2 sequences are MNHNS and SASEGT. In DNA, the CDR3 is TGTGCCAGCAGGGGAGGGGGGGCCCGCACCGGGGAGCTGTTTTTT. Translated, it gives CASRGGGARTGELFF.

This chain uses TRBV11-1 with TRBJ2-1, with TRBD2 matching over 8 bases. Germline V gene lookup returns CDR1 SGHAT and CDR2 FQDESV (reference sequence). This CDR3 comprises 15 residues. With 5 bases clipped from V and 8 bases from J, the junction kept 11 bases outside the gene matches. The CDR3 DNA sequence: TGTGCCAGCAGCCCGCGGGGCTCGGGGGGGGATGAGCAGTTCTTC. Protein: CASSPRGSGGDEQFF.

J is TRBJ2-5 and V is TRBV12-3 or TRBV12-4, with a tentative D call TRBD1 (5 bases). The V end lost 6 bases, the J end lost 3 bases, and 8 bases lay between the germline ends. The length of the CDR3 is 12 residues. The CDR3, as DNA: TGTGCCAGCAGGGGGCCCGAAGAGACCCAGTACTTC. It encodes CASRGPEETQYF.

This clonotype was found once. The chain recombines TRBV6-2 or TRBV6-3 with TRBJ2-5, with D perhaps matching TRBD2 (5 bases). Trimming left V 0 bases short and J 5 bases short, with 16 bases between. Germline V gene sequence: CDR1 MNHEY, CDR2 SVGEGT. The CDR3 totals 16 residues. The CDR3 region is CASSYSKGVRRETQYF. CDR3 DNA: TGTGCCAGCAGTTACTCGAAGGGAGTAAGGCGGGAGACCCAGTACTTC.

This clonotype has a handful of counts. The chain couples TRBV7-2 to TRBJ1-1, with 7 bases identical to TRBD1. Losses at the gene ends were 2 bases for V and 1 base for J; bases not matched to a gene: 10. This CDR3 comprises 17 residues. Per germline, CDR1 SGHTA and CDR2 FQGNSA. The CDR3 coding sequence is TGTGCCAGCAGCTTAACCCGACAGGGTCCAACGAACACTGAAGCTTTCTTT. Translation gives CASSLTRQGPTNTEAFF. Together with reference TRBV7-2 and TRBJ1-1, the CDR3 gives the full variable domain: GAGVSQSPSNKVTEKGKDVELRCDPISGHTALYWYRQSLGQGLEFLIYFQGNSAPDKSGLPSDRFSAERTGGSVSTLTIQRTQQEDSAVYLCASSLTRQGPTNTEAFFGQGTRLTVV.

In its sample, this clonotype was seen many times. The chain joins TRBV12-3 or TRBV12-4 to TRBJ2-5; perhaps TRBD2 as D (6 bases). Trimming took 6 bases from V and 2 from J, leaving 10 bases between them. This CDR3 region has 13 residues. The CDR3 bases are TGTGCCAGCAGCCTTAGCGGTCAAGAGACCCAGTACTTC. This codes for CASSLSGQETQYF.

This clonotype has just one count. The gene calls are TRBV7-9 and TRBJ2-3; 7 bases are a match to TRBD1. Germline values: CDR1 SEHNR, CDR2 FQNEAQ (reference sequence). V gave up 5 bases and J gave up 2 bases; unmatched junction bases: 10. This CDR3 region has 16 residues. CDR3 coding DNA: TGTGCCAGCAGCCCAATCCGGGACAGAACCACAGATACGCAGTATTTT. Its protein is CASSPIRDRTTDTQYF.

The CDR3, as DNA: TGTGCCAGCAACCTCCCGCGGCGGGAGCAGTACGTC. It codes for CASNLPRREQYV. This chain uses TRBV21-1 with TRBJ2-7; the table's D call, TRBD2, was not checked against the DNA. TRBV21-1 is reported as a pseudogene. The CDR3 extends over 12 amino acids.

This clonotype was seen more than once but under ten times. CDR3 region: CAIRSEGTGGNTEAFF. DNA of the CDR3: TGTGCCATCCGGTCCGAAGGAACAGGGGGCAACACTGAAGCTTTCTTT. This chain connects TRBV10-3 to TRBJ1-1, with 9 bases lining up with TRBD1. The CDR3 runs 16 residues. Germline lookup yields CDR1 ENHRY and CDR2 SYGVKD. The trim removed 8 bases at V and 2 bases at J, leaving 12 bases unmatched.

In this sample, this clonotype turned up a few times. The V and J genes are TRBV7-8 and TRBJ2-3; D call uncertain. The V end was cut by 2 bases, the J end by 5 bases, with 11 bases between. Per the germline V gene, CDR1 is SGHVS and CDR2 is FQNEAQ. This CDR3 spans 14 amino acids. In nucleotides, the CDR3 is TGTGCCAGCAGCTTAATTAAGAGATTAGATACGCAGTATTTT. Amino acids: CASSLIKRLDTQYF.

This clonotype has more than one count but fewer than ten. The chain is built from TRBV20-1 and TRBJ1-1; D call uncertain. This CDR3 has 10 residues. The V end lost 6 bases, the J end lost 1 base, and 3 bases lay between the germline ends. Germline assignment: CDR1 DFQATT and CDR2 SNEGSKA (reference sequence). CDR3 sequence (DNA): TGCAGTGCCGGGAACACTGAAGCTTTCTTT. This encodes CSAGNTEAFF.

V usage is TRBV20-1 and J usage is TRBJ2-4, with D possibly TRBD1 on 5 matching bases. The length of the CDR3 is 11 residues. Germline V gene sequence: CDR1 DFQATT, CDR2 SNEGSKA (reference sequence). Trimming removed 6 bases from V and 9 bases from J, with 12 bases in between. The CDR3 sequence: CSARALGIQYF. The DNA for the CDR3 is TGCAGTGCCAGGGCTTTAGGCATTCAGTACTTC.

This clonotype was seen more than once but under ten times. The chain links TRBV5-5 to TRBJ2-7; D call uncertain. CDR1 is SGHKS and CDR2 is YYEKEE in the germline V gene (reference sequence). The ends were cut back, 0 bases at V and 0 bases at J, with 10 bases in the middle. The CDR3 length is 15 residues. For the CDR3, the DNA is TGTGCCAGCAGCTTGGTTTTTGCCAGCTCCTACGAGCAGTACTTC. Translation gives CASSLVFASSYEQYF.

In its sample, this clonotype was seen a few times. The chain couples TRBV5-1 to TRBJ2-3; TRBD1 or TRBD2 may be the D gene (6 bases each). CDR1 and CDR2 from the germline V gene are SGHRS and YFSETQ. V lost 0 bases and J 5 bases, leaving 13 bases between the germline ends. The CDR3 consists of 15 residues. In DNA, the CDR3 is TGCGCCAGCAGCTTGGATCCAGGGGAGGTAGATACGCAGTATTTT. It is translated as CASSLDPGEVDTQYF.

V is TRBV4-1 and J is TRBJ1-2; D is possibly TRBD1 (6 bases). This CDR3 spans 16 amino acids. The ends were cut back, 0 bases at V and 1 base at J, with 12 bases in the middle. Per the germline V gene, CDR1 is MGHRA and CDR2 is YSYEKL. CDR3 DNA: TGCGCCAGCAGCCAAGATAGGGACAAAGTTAACTATGGCTACACCTTC. It specifies CASSQDRDKVNYGYTF.

The V call is TRBV3-1, the J call TRBJ2-7; no firm D call. V lost 2 bases and J lost 5, with 16 bases in between. Looked up from germline, CDR1 is LGHDT and CDR2 is YNNKEL (reference sequence). The CDR3 spans 15 residues. The CDR3 DNA sequence: TGTGCCAGCAGCCAAATGGTAGATCAGGTCCACGAGCAGTACTTC. This encodes CASSQMVDQVHEQYF.

The V gene is TRBV10-3, the J gene TRBJ1-1; D remains ambiguous. The CDR3 loop spans 13 amino acids. The germline gives CDR1 ENHRY, CDR2 SYGVKD. The germline V and J ends were trimmed by 8 bases and 0 bases, with 10 bases remaining between them. The CDR3, as DNA: TGTGCCATCGGCAGTTACATGAACACTGAAGCTTTCTTT. Encoded protein: CAIGSYMNTEAFF.

This clonotype was counted at least ten times. The rearrangement uses TRBV5-4 and TRBJ2-3; 8 nucleotides align to TRBD1. Germline CDR1 is SGHNT and CDR2 is YYREEE (reference sequence). The CDR3 loop spans 16 amino acids. The V segment lost 5 bases and the J segment 3 bases; nucleotides outside the gene matches: 11. The CDR3 sequence: CASSSPDRVLTDTQYF. CDR3 in DNA: TGTGCCAGCAGTTCCCCGGACAGGGTGTTAACAGATACGCAGTATTTT. The variable domain in full, with the rest retrieved from reference TRBV5-4 and TRBJ2-3, is ETGVTQSPTHLIKTRGQQVTLRCSSQSGHNTVSWYQQALGQGPQFIFQYYREEENGRGNFPPRFSGLQFPNYSSELNVNALELDDSALYLCASSSPDRVLTDTQYFGPGTRLTVL.

The chain couples TRBV28 to TRBJ2-7; TRBD2 is a possible D gene (6 bases). Germline assignment: CDR1 MDHEN and CDR2 SYDVKM. The CDR3 consists of 13 residues. The V gene lost 8 bases and the J gene lost 2 bases, with 13 bases spanning the gap. CDR3 in DNA: TGTGCCAGCGCGAGGACTACCCCCTACGAGCAGTACGTC. Translated, it gives CASARTTPYEQYV.

The table lists this clonotype with a few counts. This rearrangement joins TRBV12-3 or TRBV12-4 to TRBJ1-2; D gene ambiguous. The CDR3 runs to 16 residues. V shed 4 bases and J shed 7 bases, with 22 bases lying between them. CDR3: CASSSSWEGFPGGYTF. Written as DNA, the CDR3 is TGTGCCAGCAGTTCGTCCTGGGAGGGCTTCCCTGGTGGCTACACCTTC.

This clonotype was observed a few times. The chain is built from TRBV28 and TRBJ2-7; 9 positions match TRBD1. The V segment lost 8 bases and the J segment 0 bases; nucleotides outside the gene matches: 5. The germline gives CDR1 MDHEN, CDR2 SYDVKM. This CDR3 region has 14 residues. The DNA for the CDR3 is TGTGCCAGCGCCGGGACAGGGTACTCCTACGAGCAGTACTTC. Translated: CASAGTGYSYEQYF.